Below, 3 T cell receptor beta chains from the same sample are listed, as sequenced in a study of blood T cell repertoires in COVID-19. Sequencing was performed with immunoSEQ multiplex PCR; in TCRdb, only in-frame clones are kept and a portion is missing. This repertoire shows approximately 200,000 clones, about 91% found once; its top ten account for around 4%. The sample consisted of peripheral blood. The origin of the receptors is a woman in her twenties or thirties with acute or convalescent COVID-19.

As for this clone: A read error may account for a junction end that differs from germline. CDR3 in DNA: TGTGCCAGCAGCCCGACTAGCAGCAGAGATACGCAGTATTTT. As protein: CASSPTSSRDTQYF. The J gene is TRBJ2-3, the V gene TRBV7-2; TRBD2 aligns across 7 bases. The CDR3 spans 14 residues. The germline V gene has CDR1 SGHTA and CDR2 FQGNSA.

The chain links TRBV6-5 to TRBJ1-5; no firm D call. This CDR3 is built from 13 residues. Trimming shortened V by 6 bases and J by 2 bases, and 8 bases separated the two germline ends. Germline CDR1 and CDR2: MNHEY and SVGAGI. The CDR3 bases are TGTGCCAGCAGATTGGCGGGCAATCAGCCCCAGCATTTT. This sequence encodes CASRLAGNQPQHF.

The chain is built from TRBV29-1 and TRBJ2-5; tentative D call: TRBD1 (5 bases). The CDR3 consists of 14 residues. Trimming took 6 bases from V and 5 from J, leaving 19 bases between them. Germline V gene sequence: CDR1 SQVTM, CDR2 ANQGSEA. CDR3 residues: CSVSSLLKGETQYF. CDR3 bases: TGCAGCGTCTCGTCTTTATTGAAGGGGGAGACCCAGTACTTC. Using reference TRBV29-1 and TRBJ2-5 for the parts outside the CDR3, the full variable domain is SAVISQKPSRDICQRGTSLTIQCQVDSQVTMMFWYRQQPGQSLTLIATANQGSEATYESGFVIDKFPISRPNLTFSTLTVSNMSPEDSSIYLCSVSSLLKGETQYFGPGTRLLVL.